These 27 T cell receptor beta chains originate from one sample sequenced in a study of beta chain features in type 1 diabetes. Study conclusions and caveats: Patients with Type 1 diabetes showed moderately but significantly shorter TCRB CDR3s in all four CD4+ subsets.

The antigens these receptors bind are not known. The investigators reverse transcribed all of the isolated RNA, so they sequenced expressed TCRB transcripts. Measured with immunoSEQ multiplex PCR; TCRdb has only the in-frame clones, and not every one. The data show nearly 700,000 clones, about an eighth seen once. Sequencing input: naive CD4+ T cells from blood. Receptor source: a man younger than 30 with type 1 diabetes.

Only a few counts were recorded for this clone. The V call is TRBV28, the J call TRBJ1-1; tentative D call: TRBD1 (5 bases). Deletions cut 6 bases from V and 1 base from J, with 15 bases between. Germline V lookup: CDR1 MDHEN, CDR2 SYDVKM. The CDR3 is made up of 15 amino acids. The CDR3 here is CASSGSGTANTEAFF. DNA for the CDR3: TGTGCCAGCAGCGGGTCCGGGACGGCGAACACTGAAGCTTTCTTT. Full variable domain (remainder filled in from reference TRBV28 and TRBJ1-1): DVKVTQSSRYLVKRTGEKVFLECVQDMDHENMFWYRQDPGLGLRLIYFSYDVKMKEKGDIPEGYSVSREKKERFSLILESASTNQTSMYLCASSGSGTANTEAFFGQGTRLTVV.

The rearrangement links TRBV4-1 to TRBJ2-3; the match to TRBD2 covers 12 bases. This CDR3 contains 18 residues. Germline V gene lookup returns CDR1 MGHRA and CDR2 YSYEKL. J gave up 3 bases and V 1 base, and 8 bases lay outside the gene matches. The CDR3 region has the DNA TGCGCCAGCAGCCAAGTGGCTAGCGGGGGGGCGGGGACAGATACGCAGTATTTT. Translating it yields CASSQVASGGAGTDTQYF.

A remark on this clone: Other DNA variants within this sample encode the same CDR3. This chain connects TRBV29-1 to TRBJ1-1; D is possibly TRBD1 (5 bases). Trimming left V 6 bases short and J 0 bases short, with 8 bases between. Germline V gene sequence: CDR1 SQVTM, CDR2 ANQGSEA. The CDR3 length is 12 residues. The CDR3 DNA follows: TGCAGCGTCCGGGACGTGAACACTGAAGCTTTCTTT. It translates to CSVRDVNTEAFF.

The V call is TRBV28, the J call TRBJ2-2, with 11 bases that match TRBD1. CDR3 length equals 16 residues. The germline V gene has CDR1 MDHEN and CDR2 SYDVKM. J gave up 6 bases and V 7 bases, and 10 bases lay outside the gene matches. The CDR3 DNA sequence: TGTGCCAGCATCCCGGGACAGGGGGTTATTGCCGGGGAGCTGTTTTTT. Protein product: CASIPGQGVIAGELFF.

This clone has a handful of counts. The chain couples TRBV28 to TRBJ2-5; D call uncertain. Germline V gene lookup returns CDR1 MDHEN and CDR2 SYDVKM. CDR3 length: 11 residues. V was clipped by 6 bases and J by 3 bases, with 5 bases between them. CDR3: CASRAEETQYF. In DNA form, the CDR3 reads TGTGCCAGCAGGGCAGAAGAGACCCAGTACTTC.

The chain is built from TRBV2 and TRBJ2-2; D perhaps matches TRBD1 (6 bases). V lost 5 bases and J 0 bases, leaving 10 bases between the germline ends. CDR1 and CDR2 from the germline V gene are SNHLY and FYNNEI. The CDR3 length is 15 residues. CDR3 bases: TGTGCCAGCAGTCAGGGGCTTGCGAACACCGGGGAGCTGTTTTTT. Translating gives CASSQGLANTGELFF.

The table lists this clone with a few counts. CDR3 protein: CSVEIDGYTF. The CDR3 coding sequence is TGCAGCGTTGAAATAGATGGCTACACCTTC. This chain joins TRBV29-1 and TRBJ1-2; the D is unclear. V was clipped by 2 bases and J by 6 bases, with 4 bases between them. The CDR3 has 10 residues. CDR1 is SQVTM, CDR2 ANQGSEA, per germline.

J is TRBJ1-5 and V is TRBV6-5; D remains unclear. Germline loops: CDR1 MNHEY, CDR2 SVGAGI. V lost 4 bases to trimming and J lost 0 bases, with 10 bases between them. The CDR3 extends over 15 amino acids. CDR3 bases: TGTGCCAGCAGTTCCACGGGGTTTAGCAATCAGCCCCAGCATTTT. Its protein product is CASSSTGFSNQPQHF.

This clone occurred a few times. The rearrangement uses TRBV28 and TRBJ1-6; D gene uncertain. The CDR3 is 12 residues long. The germline CDR1 and CDR2 sequences are MDHEN and SYDVKM. V shed 3 bases and J shed 17 bases, with 14 bases lying between them. This CDR3 reads CASSLMGSGVHF. The CDR3 nucleotides read TGTGCCAGCAGTTTGATGGGAAGCGGGGTCCACTTT.

CDR3 sequence (DNA): TGTGCCTGGGGACAGGGGACTACCCTAGGGGAGACCCAGTACTTC. Its translation is CAWGQGTTLGETQYF. The chain couples TRBV30 to TRBJ2-5, with 9 bases fitting TRBD1. V lost 5 bases to trimming and J lost 5 bases; unmatched junction nucleotides: 12. This CDR3 is 15 amino acids long. Germline V gene sequence: CDR1 GTSNPN, CDR2 SVGIG (reference sequence).

This CDR3 reads CASSQTTEAFF. The CDR3 DNA reads as TGTGCCAGCAGCCAAACGACTGAAGCTTTCTTT. The chain combines TRBV14 with TRBJ1-1, with D unclear. The CDR3 is 11 amino acids. In germline, CDR1 is SGHDN, CDR2 FVKESK. Trimming shortened V by 2 bases and J by 5 bases, and 3 bases separated the two germline ends. Drawing the rest from reference TRBV14 and TRBJ1-1, the complete variable domain is EAGVTQFPSHSVIEKGQTVTLRCDPISGHDNLYWYRRVMGKEIKFLLHFVKESKQDESGMPNNRFLAERTGGTYSTLKVQPAELEDSGVYFCASSQTTEAFFGQGTRLTVV.

This clone has only a few counts. V usage is TRBV6-1 and J usage is TRBJ1-2; TRBD1 matches at 8 bases. Germline V gene lookup returns CDR1 MNHNS and CDR2 SASEGT. Losses at the gene ends were 5 bases for V and 8 bases for J; bases not matched to a gene: 4. The CDR3 consists of 12 residues. The CDR3: CASSMTGEGYTF. CDR3 DNA sequence: TGTGCCAGCAGTATGACAGGGGAAGGCTACACCTTC.

This chain joins TRBV5-1 and TRBJ1-1, with 7 bases matching TRBD1. CDR3 size: 14 residues. Looked up from germline, CDR1 is SGHRS and CDR2 is YFSETQ. V trimming: 0 bases; J trimming: 6 bases; junction bases outside the gene matches: 5. CDR3 bases: TGCGCCAGCAGCTTGGATTTGGGACAGCCTGAAGCTTTCTTT. Translation gives CASSLDLGQPEAFF.

This clone has just a few counts. The V call is TRBV7-2, the J call TRBJ2-3, with 9 positions matching TRBD2. This CDR3 is built from 16 residues. V lost 0 bases to trimming and J lost 4 bases; unmatched junction nucleotides: 5. The germline CDR1 and CDR2 sequences are SGHTA and FQGNSA. The CDR3 loop reads CASSLAWSSGADTQYF. The CDR3 DNA follows: TGTGCCAGCAGCTTAGCTTGGTCTAGCGGGGCAGATACGCAGTATTTT.

V is TRBV7-2 and J is TRBJ2-1; D remains unclear. V lost 1 base and J 3 bases, leaving 10 bases between the germline ends. Germline CDR1 is SGHTA and CDR2 is FQGNSA. CDR3 length equals 15 residues. Here the CDR3 DNA reads TGTGCCAGCAGCTTAGATCGGTTAAACTACAATGAGCAGTTCTTC. It translates to CASSLDRLNYNEQFF.

The chain uses TRBV5-1 and TRBJ2-2; possibly TRBD1 for D (6 bases). The germline CDR1 and CDR2 sequences are SGHRS and YFSETQ. This CDR3 has 14 amino acids. V lost 4 bases and J 7 bases, leaving 14 bases between the germline ends. CDR3 amino acids: CASSDDRTLGELFF. The CDR3 region has the DNA TGCGCCAGCAGCGACGACAGGACTCTCGGGGAGCTGTTTTTT. Supplemented by reference TRBV5-1 and TRBJ2-2, the full variable domain reads KAGVTQTPRYLIKTRGQQVTLSCSPISGHRSVSWYQQTPGQGLQFLFEYFSETQRNKGNFPGRFSGRQFSNSRSEMNVSTLELGDSALYLCASSDDRTLGELFFGEGSRLTVL.

This chain links TRBV9 with TRBJ1-2, with 10 bases that match TRBD1. CDR1 and CDR2 (germline): SGDLS, YYNGEE. The CDR3 runs to 15 residues. V trimming: 4 bases; J trimming: 3 bases; junction bases outside the gene matches: 6. The CDR3, as DNA: TGTGCCAGCAGCACAGGGGGGACAGGGGACTATGGCTACACCTTC. Its translation: CASSTGGTGDYGYTF.

The chain recombines TRBV5-6 with TRBJ1-5; weak D call: TRBD1 (6 bases). Germline V CDR1 and CDR2: SGHDT, YYEEEE. V was shortened by 0 bases and J by 2 bases, with 12 bases between the two germline ends. CDR3 length: 16 amino acids. The CDR3 protein is CASSLDGQRGNQPQHF. The CDR3 region has the DNA TGTGCCAGCAGCTTGGACGGACAGAGGGGCAATCAGCCCCAGCATTTT. The variable domain in full, completed from reference TRBV5-6 and TRBJ1-5, reads DAGVTQSPTHLIKTRGQQVTLRCSPKSGHDTVSWYQQALGQGPQFIFQYYEEEERQRGNFPDRFSGHQFPNYSSELNVNALLLGDSALYLCASSLDGQRGNQPQHFGDGTRLSIL.

This clone has a handful of counts. This chain connects TRBV18 to TRBJ2-1; possible D gene TRBD1, 7 bases. Germline V gene sequence: CDR1 KGHSH, CDR2 LQKENI. This CDR3 comprises 14 residues. Between the trimmed V and J ends, which lost 0 bases and 9 bases, there was a span of 12 bases. CDR3 region: CASSPPPQGGEQFF. CDR3 nucleotides: TGTGCCAGCTCACCACCCCCCCAGGGGGGTGAGCAGTTCTTC.

The J gene is TRBJ1-1, the V gene TRBV18; the D is unclear. The V gene lost 0 bases and the J gene lost 6 bases, with 8 bases spanning the gap. This CDR3 spans 13 amino acids. Germline lookup yields CDR1 KGHSH and CDR2 LQKENI. CDR3 protein: CASSPPVTAEAFF. The CDR3 nucleotides read TGTGCCAGCTCACCACCGGTTACAGCTGAAGCTTTCTTT.

This chain uses TRBV4-2 with TRBJ2-7; D gene ambiguous. The CDR3 is 17 residues long. The V and J ends lost 5 bases and 2 bases respectively, with 22 bases between them. CDR1 and CDR2 from the germline V gene are LGHNA and YNFKEQ. The CDR3 protein is CASSTLGQSTFPYEQYF. As DNA, the CDR3 is TGTGCCAGCAGCACCCTTGGGCAATCTACGTTTCCCTACGAGCAGTACTTC.

This clone came up a few times. The chain couples TRBV7-9 to TRBJ2-4; tentative D call: TRBD2 (7 bases). V was pared by 5 bases and J by 3 bases, with 17 bases between. Germline loops: CDR1 SEHNR, CDR2 FQNEAQ (reference sequence). This CDR3 is built from 16 residues. CDR3 DNA sequence: TGTGCCAGCAGCCCCTGGGGAGGGGGAGTCAAAAACATTCAGTACTTC. This encodes CASSPWGGGVKNIQYF.

J is TRBJ1-5 and V is TRBV6-5, with D possibly being TRBD1 (5 bases). This CDR3 spans 14 amino acids. Trimming stripped 2 bases from V and 6 bases from J, with 11 bases between. In germline, CDR1 is MNHEY, CDR2 SVGAGI. CDR3 in amino acids: CASSYGGDSQPQHF. In DNA form, the CDR3 reads TGTGCCAGCAGTTACGGGGGGGATAGTCAGCCCCAGCATTTT.

In this sample, this clone turned up a few times. The J gene is TRBJ2-7, the V gene TRBV25-1; unclear D gene. CDR1 and CDR2 (germline): MGHDK, SYGVNS. Trimming took 2 bases from V and 5 from J, leaving 10 bases between them. The CDR3 covers 13 residues. For the CDR3, the DNA is TGTGCCAGCAGTGAAGTATCCCGGGACGAGCAGTACTTC. It specifies CASSEVSRDEQYF.

This clone was detected a few times. The rearrangement joins TRBV29-1 to TRBJ2-2; D gene unclear. V shed 7 bases and J shed 1 base, with 22 bases lying between them. Germline V gene sequence: CDR1 SQVTM, CDR2 ANQGSEA. There are 17 residues in the CDR3. This chain's CDR3 is CSASAFLGRLNTGELFF. The CDR3 DNA reads TGCAGCGCATCAGCGTTCCTGGGTAGACTGAACACCGGGGAGCTGTTTTTT.

This clone was detected only a few times. The V and J genes are TRBV28 and TRBJ1-4; 7 bases match TRBD1. Trimming took 6 bases from V and 6 from J; bases not matched to a gene: 4. CDR3 length: 13 residues. Germline values: CDR1 MDHEN, CDR2 SYDVKM. CDR3 DNA: TGTGCCAGCAGCTCCGGGACAGATGAAAAACTGTTTTTT. Encoded protein: CASSSGTDEKLFF.

Remarks on this clone: Other DNA sequences in the same sample also yield this CDR3. The rearrangement links TRBV5-1 to TRBJ2-1; 7 positions match TRBD1. Germline V gene data show CDR1 as SGHRS and CDR2 as YFSETQ. The CDR3 sequence is 14 residues long. The ends lost 4 bases at V and 0 bases at J; junction bases unmatched: 1. This CDR3 reads CASSPGGSYNEQFF. The CDR3 coding sequence is TGCGCCAGCAGCCCAGGGGGCTCCTACAATGAGCAGTTCTTC.